This T cell receptor beta chain appears in the sequencing data of a study of regulatory T cells in long-lasting Graves disease. On the study more broadly: Newly diagnosed Graves' patients had under 3 months of antithyroid drugs.

This CDR3 is 13 amino acids long. In germline, CDR1 is SNHLY, CDR2 FYNNEI. Germline trimming cut 10 bases from V and 0 bases from J; bases unmatched to any gene: 5. As to time point: newly diagnosed GD, antithyroid drugs for less than 3 months. Researchers made the TCR library from RNA that was extracted from PBMCs. One endocrinology department in Xi'an, China, was where patients came from. A peripheral blood sample, roughly 8.8 milliliters in volume, was drawn into EDTA tubes. Relying on iRepertoire HTBI primers and Arm-PCR of CDR3 regions, the team built TCR beta libraries. TCRdb passed the multiplex PCR reads through MiXCR, listing each CDR3 protein once. The table shows under 450,000 distinct CDR3 sequences, with 15% to 20% occurring only once. This clonotype was counted between two and nine times. This sample also appeared in a second study, on T cells in Graves' hyperthyroidism and ophthalmopathy. Per that study: The HTBI set primed first-round TCR CDR3 RT-PCR.

The chain has TRBV2 and TRBJ1-1, with 7 positions matching TRBD1. The source is a woman between 18 and 29 years old with Graves disease. The sample was peripheral blood mononuclear cells (PBMCs), taken at new diagnosis, from a patient treated with antithyroid drugs. CDR3: CATGGQMNTEAFF. CDR3 bases: TGTGCCACCGGGGGACAGATGAACACTGAAGCTTTCTTT.